The T cell receptor (beta chain) under discussion was sequenced for a study of T cells in Graves' hyperthyroidism and ophthalmopathy. The V end lost 5 bases, the J end lost 8 bases, and 9 bases lay between the germline ends. CDR3 size: 12 residues. Germline V gene lookup returns CDR1 SEHNR and CDR2 FQNEAQ (reference sequence). Regions amplified from RNA transcripts were the TCR beta CDR3 regions. Researchers ran a first-round RT-PCR on the TCR CDR3 using the HTBI primer set. TCRdb independently ran MiXCR on the multiplex PCR reads; one entry per CDR3 protein. The sample records about 560,000 distinct CDR3 sequences, just over 45% being singletons.

The sequence was collected from a woman between 18 and 29 years old with Graves' hyperthyroidism. Sequencing was done on a sample of peripheral blood or thyroid tissue (not recorded which). The rearrangement uses TRBV7-9 and TRBJ1-4, with D tentatively TRBD1 (5 bases). The CDR3 DNA reads TGTGCCAGCAGCCATAGGGGCGAAAAACTGTTTTTT. Protein: CASSHRGEKLFF.